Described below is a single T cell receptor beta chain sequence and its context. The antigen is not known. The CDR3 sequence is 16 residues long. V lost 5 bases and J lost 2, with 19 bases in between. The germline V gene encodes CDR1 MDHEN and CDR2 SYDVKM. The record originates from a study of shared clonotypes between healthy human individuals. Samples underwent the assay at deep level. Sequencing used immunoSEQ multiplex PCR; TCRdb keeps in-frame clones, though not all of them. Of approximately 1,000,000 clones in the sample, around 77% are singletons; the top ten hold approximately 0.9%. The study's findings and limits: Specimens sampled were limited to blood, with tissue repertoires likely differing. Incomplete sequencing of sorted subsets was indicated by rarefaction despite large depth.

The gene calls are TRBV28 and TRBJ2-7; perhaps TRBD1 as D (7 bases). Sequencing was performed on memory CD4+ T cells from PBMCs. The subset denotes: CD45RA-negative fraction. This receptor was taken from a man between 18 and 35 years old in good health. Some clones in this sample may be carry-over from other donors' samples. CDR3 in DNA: TGTGCCAGCAGTCTCCAAGGGGGGACAGCAACCTACGAGCAGTACTTC. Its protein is CASSLQGGTATYEQYF.